These T cell receptor beta chains were read from a single sample in a study of T cells in Graves' hyperthyroidism and ophthalmopathy. From the multiplex PCR reads, TCRdb called clonotypes with MiXCR, one entry per CDR3 protein. The table lists about 250,000 distinct CDR3 sequences, roughly 22% of them singletons. The sample taken for sequencing was blood. The source of these receptors is a man younger than 45 with Graves' ophthalmopathy. Each CDR3 is given with its conserved first and last residue. Fields, in order: CDR3 protein, V gene, clone size, J gene. Where a row states a size, it is once, few, many or the class of an expanded clone; other rows omit it.

cdr3_aa: CASSQAGSGNEQFF
v_call: TRBV14
clone_size: NA
j_call: TRBJ2-1

cdr3_aa: CASSSTGATDNEQFF
v_call: TRBV6-2/TRBV6-3
clone_size: few
j_call: TRBJ2-1

cdr3_aa: CASSLVAAGTDTQYF
v_call: TRBV12-3/TRBV12-4
clone_size: NA
j_call: TRBJ2-3

cdr3_aa: CASSLERQGAAKTQYF
v_call: TRBV11-2
clone_size: many
j_call: TRBJ2-5

cdr3_aa: CASSLFGLYEQYF
v_call: TRBV5-8
clone_size: NA
j_call: TRBJ2-7

cdr3_aa: CASSLFLGGEETQYF
v_call: TRBV5-5
clone_size: NA
j_call: TRBJ2-5

cdr3_aa: CAGSSDRMNTEAFF
v_call: TRBV30
clone_size: few
j_call: TRBJ1-1

cdr3_aa: CASSPRDRGYTEAFF
v_call: TRBV3-1
clone_size: NA
j_call: TRBJ1-1

cdr3_aa: CASRTPGLANTGELFF
v_call: TRBV5-5
clone_size: many
j_call: TRBJ2-2

cdr3_aa: CASSLTTANTGELFF
v_call: TRBV7-7
clone_size: many
j_call: TRBJ2-2

cdr3_aa: CATSGPDREGAFF
v_call: TRBV24-1
clone_size: few
j_call: TRBJ1-1

cdr3_aa: CATSDRTRSLTDTQYF
v_call: TRBV24-1
clone_size: few
j_call: TRBJ2-3

cdr3_aa: CASSAIATNEKLFF
v_call: TRBV2
clone_size: NA
j_call: TRBJ1-4

cdr3_aa: CASRKNNEQFF
v_call: TRBV12-3/TRBV12-4
clone_size: many
j_call: TRBJ2-1

cdr3_aa: CASSLSGPSYNEQFF
v_call: TRBV7-9
clone_size: once
j_call: TRBJ2-1

cdr3_aa: CASSSRDSGRYGYTF
v_call: TRBV7-2
clone_size: NA
j_call: TRBJ1-2

cdr3_aa: CASSEQGRDGYTF
v_call: TRBV25-1
clone_size: few
j_call: TRBJ1-2

cdr3_aa: CSARDPSGSQPGELFF
v_call: TRBV20-1
clone_size: few
j_call: TRBJ2-2

cdr3_aa: CSVGGSSYEQYF
v_call: TRBV29-1
clone_size: few
j_call: TRBJ2-7

cdr3_aa: CASKLGGNSPLHF
v_call: TRBV19
clone_size: NA
j_call: TRBJ1-6

cdr3_aa: CATSGNTGAQETQYF
v_call: TRBV24-1
clone_size: NA
j_call: TRBJ2-5

cdr3_aa: CASSEEPLVSYNSPLHF
v_call: TRBV2
clone_size: NA
j_call: TRBJ1-6

cdr3_aa: CASSEAETYNEQFF
v_call: TRBV5-1
clone_size: many
j_call: TRBJ2-1

cdr3_aa: CASNLAQSTDTQYF
v_call: TRBV7-9
clone_size: many
j_call: TRBJ2-3

cdr3_aa: CASSGTSGATDTQYF
v_call: TRBV27
clone_size: few
j_call: TRBJ2-3

cdr3_aa: CASSIEGTGNQPQHF
v_call: TRBV19
clone_size: few
j_call: TRBJ1-5

cdr3_aa: CASSPGGGGGYTF
v_call: TRBV11-3
clone_size: many
j_call: TRBJ1-2

cdr3_aa: CASSPLGRANTEAFF
v_call: TRBV11-2
clone_size: many
j_call: TRBJ1-1

cdr3_aa: CASSLVPAYQETQYF
v_call: TRBV11-2
clone_size: many
j_call: TRBJ2-5

cdr3_aa: CASSLVLAGGLNEQFF
v_call: TRBV11-2
clone_size: many
j_call: TRBJ2-1

cdr3_aa: CASMFALRGYGYTF
v_call: TRBV2
clone_size: NA
j_call: TRBJ1-2

cdr3_aa: CASSLSWGVNTEAFF
v_call: TRBV5-1
clone_size: many
j_call: TRBJ1-1

cdr3_aa: CASSFGPSYEQYF
v_call: TRBV12-3/TRBV12-4
clone_size: few
j_call: TRBJ2-7

cdr3_aa: CASSFYPGSGANVLTF
v_call: TRBV7-3
clone_size: NA
j_call: TRBJ2-6

cdr3_aa: CASSPRDRGLAPLHF
v_call: TRBV6-2/TRBV6-3
clone_size: NA
j_call: TRBJ1-6

cdr3_aa: CASSYTQSTWSLGFGEQYF
v_call: TRBV6-5
clone_size: NA
j_call: TRBJ2-7

cdr3_aa: CASSPTGVNNEQFF
v_call: TRBV28
clone_size: NA
j_call: TRBJ2-1

cdr3_aa: CASSLGQPRTDTQYF
v_call: TRBV7-3
clone_size: few
j_call: TRBJ2-3

cdr3_aa: CASSSSLAGGYEQYF
v_call: TRBV11-2
clone_size: many
j_call: TRBJ2-7

cdr3_aa: CASSLMTYSTDTQYF
v_call: TRBV7-2
clone_size: few
j_call: TRBJ2-3

cdr3_aa: CASSLRRGLHQETQYF
v_call: TRBV11-3
clone_size: NA
j_call: TRBJ2-5

cdr3_aa: CASSFMWEGPNTGELFF
v_call: TRBV12-3/TRBV12-4
clone_size: NA
j_call: TRBJ2-2

cdr3_aa: CASRSPGQGADTQYF
v_call: TRBV7-6
clone_size: few
j_call: TRBJ2-3

cdr3_aa: CASSWLVHRTDTQYF
v_call: TRBV6-2/TRBV6-3
clone_size: few
j_call: TRBJ2-3

cdr3_aa: CSASALGGGANYGYTF
v_call: TRBV20-1
clone_size: NA
j_call: TRBJ1-2

cdr3_aa: CASSTGGRNEKLFF
v_call: TRBV5-4
clone_size: NA
j_call: TRBJ1-4

cdr3_aa: CASSFPTSGRPGGEQFF
v_call: TRBV5-6
clone_size: NA
j_call: TRBJ2-1

cdr3_aa: CSARRGTSSYEQYF
v_call: TRBV20-1
clone_size: NA
j_call: TRBJ2-7

cdr3_aa: CATSDAPPDYGYTF
v_call: TRBV24-1
clone_size: few
j_call: TRBJ1-2

cdr3_aa: CATSARDRGTVELFF
v_call: TRBV24-1
clone_size: NA
j_call: TRBJ2-2

cdr3_aa: CSARAGSVGQPQHF
v_call: TRBV20-1
clone_size: many
j_call: TRBJ1-5

cdr3_aa: CASSSLQPDNSPLHF
v_call: TRBV6-1
clone_size: few
j_call: TRBJ1-6

cdr3_aa: CASSYALGSYGYTF
v_call: TRBV6-1
clone_size: few
j_call: TRBJ1-2

cdr3_aa: CSARNPDWRYNEQFF
v_call: TRBV20-1
clone_size: few
j_call: TRBJ2-1

cdr3_aa: CASSEVRYNEQFF
v_call: TRBV6-1
clone_size: NA
j_call: TRBJ2-1

cdr3_aa: CASSLATGENTEAFF
v_call: TRBV12-3/TRBV12-4
clone_size: few
j_call: TRBJ1-1

cdr3_aa: CASSLSGRSLSYEQYF
v_call: TRBV6-1
clone_size: few
j_call: TRBJ2-7

cdr3_aa: CASSREGLGTEAFF
v_call: TRBV4-1
clone_size: many
j_call: TRBJ1-1

cdr3_aa: CASSTTGWGQPQHF
v_call: TRBV2
clone_size: few
j_call: TRBJ1-5